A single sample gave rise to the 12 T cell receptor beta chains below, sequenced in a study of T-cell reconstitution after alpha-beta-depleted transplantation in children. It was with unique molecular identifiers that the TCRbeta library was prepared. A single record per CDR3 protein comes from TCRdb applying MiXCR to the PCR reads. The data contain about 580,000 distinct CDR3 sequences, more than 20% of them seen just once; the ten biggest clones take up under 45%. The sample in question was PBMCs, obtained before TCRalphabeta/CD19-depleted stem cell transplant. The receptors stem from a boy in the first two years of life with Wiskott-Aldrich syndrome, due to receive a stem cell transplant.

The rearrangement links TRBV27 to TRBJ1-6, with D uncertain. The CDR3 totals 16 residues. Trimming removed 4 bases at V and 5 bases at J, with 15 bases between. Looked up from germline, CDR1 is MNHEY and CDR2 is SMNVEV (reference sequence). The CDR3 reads CASSWRRAGDNSPLHF. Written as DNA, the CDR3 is TGTGCCAGCAGTTGGCGTCGGGCAGGCGATAATTCACCCCTCCACTTT.

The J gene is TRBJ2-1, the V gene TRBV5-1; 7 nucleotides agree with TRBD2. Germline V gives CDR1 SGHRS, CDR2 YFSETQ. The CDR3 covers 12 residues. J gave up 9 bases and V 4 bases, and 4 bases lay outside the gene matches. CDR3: CASSPGTIEQFF. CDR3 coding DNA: TGCGCCAGCAGCCCAGGGACTATTGAGCAGTTCTTC.

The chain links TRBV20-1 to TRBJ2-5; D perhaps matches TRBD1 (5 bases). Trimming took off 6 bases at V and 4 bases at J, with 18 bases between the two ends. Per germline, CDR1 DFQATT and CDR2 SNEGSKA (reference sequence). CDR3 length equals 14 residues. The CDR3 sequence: CSAPRAGLTETQYF. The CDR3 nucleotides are TGCAGTGCCCCCAGGGCAGGGTTGACAGAGACCCAGTACTTC.

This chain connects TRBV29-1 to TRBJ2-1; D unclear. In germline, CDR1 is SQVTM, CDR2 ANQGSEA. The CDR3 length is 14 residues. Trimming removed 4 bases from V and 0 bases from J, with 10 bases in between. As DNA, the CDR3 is TGCAGCGTTGTTTTGGTTAGCTCCTACAATGAGCAGTTCTTC. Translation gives CSVVLVSSYNEQFF.

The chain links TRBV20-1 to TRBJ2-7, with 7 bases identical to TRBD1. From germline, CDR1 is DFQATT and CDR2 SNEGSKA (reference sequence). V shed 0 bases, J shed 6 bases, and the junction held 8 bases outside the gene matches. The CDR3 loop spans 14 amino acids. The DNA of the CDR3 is TGCAGTGCTAGAGAGGCCAGGGGGTGGATCGAGCAGTACTTC. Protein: CSAREARGWIEQYF.

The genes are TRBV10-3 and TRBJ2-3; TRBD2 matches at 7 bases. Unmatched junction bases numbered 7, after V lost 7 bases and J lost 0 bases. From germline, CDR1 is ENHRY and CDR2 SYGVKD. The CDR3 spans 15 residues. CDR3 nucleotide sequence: TGTGCCATCACCCCTAGCGGATCTAGCACAGATACGCAGTATTTT. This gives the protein CAITPSGSSTDTQYF.

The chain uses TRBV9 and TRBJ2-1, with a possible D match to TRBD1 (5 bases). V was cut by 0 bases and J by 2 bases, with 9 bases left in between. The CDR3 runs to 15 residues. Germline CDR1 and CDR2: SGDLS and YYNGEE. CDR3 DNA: TGTGCCAGCAGCGTAGAGGGGTCAGCCTACAATGAGCAGTTCTTC. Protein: CASSVEGSAYNEQFF.

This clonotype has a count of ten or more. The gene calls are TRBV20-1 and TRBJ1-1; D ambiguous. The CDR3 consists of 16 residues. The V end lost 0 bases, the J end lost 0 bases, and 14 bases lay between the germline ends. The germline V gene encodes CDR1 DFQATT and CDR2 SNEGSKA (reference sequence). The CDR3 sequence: CSARDHRRHLNTEAFF. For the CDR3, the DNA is TGCAGTGCTAGAGATCATCGGCGGCACTTGAACACTGAAGCTTTCTTT.

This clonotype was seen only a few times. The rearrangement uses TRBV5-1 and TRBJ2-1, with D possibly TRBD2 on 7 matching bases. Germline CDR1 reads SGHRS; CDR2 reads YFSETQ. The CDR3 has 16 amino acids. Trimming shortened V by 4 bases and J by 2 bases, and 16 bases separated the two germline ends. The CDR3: CASSAPGAGAYNEQFF. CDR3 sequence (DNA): TGCGCCAGCAGCGCACCAGGGGCGGGGGCCTACAATGAGCAGTTCTTC.

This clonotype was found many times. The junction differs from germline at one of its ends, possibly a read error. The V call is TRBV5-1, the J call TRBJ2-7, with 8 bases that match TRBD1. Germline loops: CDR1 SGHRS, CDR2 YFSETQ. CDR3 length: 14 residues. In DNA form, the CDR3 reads TGTGCCAGCAGTTTCCGGGACAGGTCCTACGAGCAGTACTTC. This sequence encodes CASSFRDRSYEQYF.

The CDR3 sequence: CAWSVRRANQPQHF. CDR3 DNA: TGTGCCTGGAGTGTACGCAGGGCAAATCAGCCCCAGCATTTT. The chain joins TRBV30 to TRBJ1-5; TRBD1 is a possible D gene (5 bases). Per the germline V gene, CDR1 is GTSNPN and CDR2 is SVGIG (reference sequence). V lost 0 bases and J lost 4, with 10 bases in between. The CDR3 extends over 14 amino acids.

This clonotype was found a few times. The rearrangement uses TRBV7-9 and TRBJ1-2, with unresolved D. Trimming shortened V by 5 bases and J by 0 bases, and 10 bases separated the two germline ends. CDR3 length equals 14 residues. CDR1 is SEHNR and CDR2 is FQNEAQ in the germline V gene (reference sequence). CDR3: CASSVGVANYGYTF. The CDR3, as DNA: TGTGCCAGCAGCGTGGGAGTAGCTAACTATGGCTACACCTTC.